This entry lists 10 T cell receptor beta chains sequenced from one sample in a study of cytomegalovirus exposure and HLA in healthy donors. The PCR used 60 Vbeta and 13 Jbeta primers. This table comes from immunoSEQ multiplex PCR, and its TCRdb copy is limited to in-frame clones, with some not included. The repertoire consists of 90,000 to 150,000 clones, with more than 65% occurring once and the leading ten covering around 1.5%. Specimen: PBMCs. These receptors originate from a woman between 18 and 30 years old in good health and CMV-seronegative.

In this sample, this clone turned up a few times. This chain connects TRBV5-1 to TRBJ1-1, with 7 bases lining up with TRBD1. V lost 4 bases, J lost 0 bases, and 3 bases stayed unmatched. This CDR3 contains 14 residues. Germline assignment: CDR1 SGHRS and CDR2 YFSETQ. CDR3 DNA: TGCGCCAGCAGCAGTGGACAGGTGAACACTGAAGCTTTCTTT. Translated, it gives CASSSGQVNTEAFF. Combining the CDR3 with reference TRBV5-1 and TRBJ1-1 gives the whole variable domain KAGVTQTPRYLIKTRGQQVTLSCSPISGHRSVSWYQQTPGQGLQFLFEYFSETQRNKGNFPGRFSGRQFSNSRSEMNVSTLELGDSALYLCASSSGQVNTEAFFGQGTRLTVV.

The chain carries TRBV19 and TRBJ2-4; D perhaps matches TRBD1 (6 bases). Germline lookup yields CDR1 LNHDA and CDR2 SQIVND (reference sequence). Trimming removed 4 bases at V and 4 bases at J, with 14 bases between. The CDR3 is 15 amino acids. CDR3 loop: CASSTPWTVKNIQYF. DNA of the CDR3: TGTGCCAGTAGTACCCCCTGGACAGTGAAAAACATTCAGTACTTC.

This clone showed up just once. The chain uses TRBV6-1 and TRBJ2-3, with 7 bases aligning to TRBD2. There are 15 residues in the CDR3. The ends lost 5 bases at V and 0 bases at J; junction bases unmatched: 5. Germline V CDR1 and CDR2: MNHNS, SASEGT. The CDR3 loop reads CASSKSGVSTDTQYF. CDR3 bases: TGTGCCAGCAGTAAAAGCGGGGTTAGCACAGATACGCAGTATTTT.

The rearrangement uses TRBV5-6 and TRBJ1-2; tentatively, D is TRBD1 (5 bases). From germline, CDR1 is SGHDT and CDR2 YYEEEE. Trimming cost V 3 bases and J 3 bases, with 9 bases left between them. This CDR3 contains 13 residues. CDR3 amino acids: CASSSRVYYGYTF. The CDR3 DNA sequence: TGTGCCAGCAGCTCCAGGGTTTACTATGGCTACACCTTC.

V gene TRBV7-2 combines with J gene TRBJ2-3; the match to TRBD2 covers 12 bases. The CDR3 totals 17 residues. Germline lookup yields CDR1 SGHTA and CDR2 FQGNSA. The trim removed 1 base at V and 5 bases at J, leaving 7 bases unmatched. CDR3 in amino acids: CASSLGLLAGGIDTQYF. In DNA, the CDR3 is TGTGCCAGCAGCTTAGGGCTACTAGCGGGAGGTATAGATACGCAGTATTTT.

J is TRBJ1-1 and V is TRBV6-4; D uncertain. Germline values: CDR1 MRHNA, CDR2 SNTAGT. The CDR3 runs 15 residues. Between the trimmed V and J ends, which lost 6 bases and 4 bases, there was a span of 18 bases. The CDR3 sequence is CASRYLPGSGTEAFF. The CDR3 region has the DNA TGTGCCAGCAGATACCTCCCGGGAAGCGGCACTGAAGCTTTCTTT.

This chain joins TRBV30 and TRBJ1-6, with D possibly matching TRBD1 (5 bases). V lost 2 bases and J lost 7, with 9 bases in between. Germline V gives CDR1 GTSNPN, CDR2 SVGIG (reference sequence). The CDR3 has 13 residues. The CDR3: CAWSQAGNSPLHF. The CDR3 DNA follows: TGTGCCTGGAGTCAGGCAGGGAATTCACCCCTCCACTTT.

A word on this clone: One end of the junction does not line up with germline, which may come from a read error. The chain combines TRBV7-9 with TRBJ2-7, with 7 positions matching TRBD1. Germline CDR1 SEHNR, CDR2 FQNEAQ (reference sequence). The CDR3 sequence is 12 residues long. The CDR3 DNA reads as TGTTCCAGCAGCTTCGACAGGGTCGAGCAGTACTTC. Translated: CSSSFDRVEQYF.

The chain is built from TRBV9 and TRBJ2-1; tentative D call: TRBD1 (6 bases). Deletions cut 4 bases from V and 4 bases from J, with 15 bases between. The CDR3 runs to 15 residues. From germline, CDR1 is SGDLS and CDR2 YYNGEE. CDR3 DNA sequence: TGTGCCAGCAGCTATTCAGGGGTTAGGTACAATGAGCAGTTCTTC. Translating it yields CASSYSGVRYNEQFF.

The table lists this clone with a count of one. CDR3 residues: CSVTRGNSRDSQYF. The CDR3 DNA reads as TGCAGCGTTACCCGGGGAAACTCGAGGGACAGTCAGTACTTC. The gene calls are TRBV29-1 and TRBJ2-4, with TRBD1 matching 7 bases. CDR3 length: 14 amino acids. The germline V gene has CDR1 SQVTM and CDR2 ANQGSEA. J was trimmed by 12 bases and V by 5 bases; bases with no gene match: 16.